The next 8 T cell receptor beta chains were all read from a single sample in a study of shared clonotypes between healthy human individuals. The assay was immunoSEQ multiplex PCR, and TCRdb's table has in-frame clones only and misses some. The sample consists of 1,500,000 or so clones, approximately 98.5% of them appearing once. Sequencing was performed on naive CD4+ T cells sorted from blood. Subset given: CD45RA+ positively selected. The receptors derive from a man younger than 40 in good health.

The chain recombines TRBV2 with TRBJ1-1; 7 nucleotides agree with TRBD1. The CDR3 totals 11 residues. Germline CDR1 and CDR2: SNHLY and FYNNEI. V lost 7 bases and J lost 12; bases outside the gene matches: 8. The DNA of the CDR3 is TGTGCCAGCACCGGGACAGTAAAGTCTTTCTTT. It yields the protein CASTGTVKSFF.

CDR3 region: CASSWVSNEKLFF. For the CDR3, the DNA is TGTGCCAGCAGTTGGGTATCTAATGAAAAACTGTTTTTT. This sequence joins TRBV28 and TRBJ1-4; D is uncertain. The CDR3 runs 13 residues. The germline V gene encodes CDR1 MDHEN and CDR2 SYDVKM. Between the trimmed V and J ends, which lost 4 bases and 3 bases, there was a span of 6 bases. Full variable domain (missing parts from reference TRBV28 and TRBJ1-4): DVKVTQSSRYLVKRTGEKVFLECVQDMDHENMFWYRQDPGLGLRLIYFSYDVKMKEKGDIPEGYSVSREKKERFSLILESASTNQTSMYLCASSWVSNEKLFFGSGTQLSVL.

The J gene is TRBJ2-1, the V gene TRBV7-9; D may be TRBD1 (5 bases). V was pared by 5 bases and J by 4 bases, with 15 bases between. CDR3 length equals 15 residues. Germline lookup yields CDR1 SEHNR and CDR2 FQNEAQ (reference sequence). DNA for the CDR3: TGTGCCAGCAGCGTAAGGGGTACAGGTTACAATGAGCAGTTCTTC. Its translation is CASSVRGTGYNEQFF.

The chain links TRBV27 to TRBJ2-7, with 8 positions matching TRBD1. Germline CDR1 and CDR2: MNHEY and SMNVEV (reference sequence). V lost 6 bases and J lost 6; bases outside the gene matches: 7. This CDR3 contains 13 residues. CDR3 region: CASSARGRSEQYF. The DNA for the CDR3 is TGTGCCAGCAGCGCCAGGGGGCGTAGCGAGCAGTACTTC.

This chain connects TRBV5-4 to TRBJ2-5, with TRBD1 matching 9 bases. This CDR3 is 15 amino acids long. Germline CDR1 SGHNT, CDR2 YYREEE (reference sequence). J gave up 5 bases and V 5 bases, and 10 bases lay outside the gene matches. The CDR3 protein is CASSPGQGKDETQYF. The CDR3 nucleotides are TGTGCCAGCAGTCCGGGACAGGGTAAGGACGAGACCCAGTACTTC.

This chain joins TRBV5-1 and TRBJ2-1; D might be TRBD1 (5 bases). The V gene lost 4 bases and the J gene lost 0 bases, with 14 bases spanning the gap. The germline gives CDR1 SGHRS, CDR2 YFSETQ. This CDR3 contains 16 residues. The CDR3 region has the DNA TGCGCCAGCAGCCCCACCAGGGCCCTCTCCTACAATGAGCAGTTCTTC. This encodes CASSPTRALSYNEQFF.

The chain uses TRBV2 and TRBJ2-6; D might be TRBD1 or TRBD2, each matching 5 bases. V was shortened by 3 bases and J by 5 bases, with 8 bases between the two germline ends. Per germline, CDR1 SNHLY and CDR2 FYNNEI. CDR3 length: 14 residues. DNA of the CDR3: TGTGCCAGCAGTGACGGGGCTCGGGCCAACGTCCTGACTTTC. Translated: CASSDGARANVLTF.

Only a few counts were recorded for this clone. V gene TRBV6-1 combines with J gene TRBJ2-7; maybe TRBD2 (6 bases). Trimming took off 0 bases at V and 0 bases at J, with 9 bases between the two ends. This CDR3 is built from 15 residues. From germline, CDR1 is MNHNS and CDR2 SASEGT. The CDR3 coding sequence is TGTGCCAGCAGTGAAGCGCTCGGGAGCTCCTACGAGCAGTACTTC. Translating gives CASSEALGSSYEQYF.